Below, 15 T cell receptor beta chains from the same sample are listed, as sequenced in a study of cytomegalovirus exposure and HLA in healthy donors. Researchers ran the PCR with 60 Vbeta and 13 Jbeta primers. Sequencing used immunoSEQ multiplex PCR; TCRdb keeps in-frame clones, though not all of them. The sample has 140,000 to 150,000 clones, 82% seen once. The sample consisted of PBMCs. The receptors stem from a male donor in good health and CMV-seronegative.

The rearrangement links TRBV11-2 to TRBJ2-2; 11 bases agree with TRBD1. This CDR3 is built from 16 residues. Germline trimming cut 4 bases from V and 6 bases from J; bases unmatched to any gene: 7. The germline V gene encodes CDR1 SGHAT and CDR2 FQNNGV. The CDR3 is CASSSLGQGAAGELFF. CDR3 nucleotides: TGTGCCAGCAGCTCCTTAGGACAGGGGGCGGCCGGGGAGCTGTTTTTT. Drawing the rest from reference TRBV11-2 and TRBJ2-2, the complete variable domain is EAGVAQSPRYKIIEKRQSVAFWCNPISGHATLYWYQQILGQGPKLLIQFQNNGVVDDSQLPKDRFSAERLKGVDSTLKIQPAKLEDSAVYLCASSSLGQGAAGELFFGEGSRLTVL.

The gene calls are TRBV25-1 and TRBJ1-6; the match to TRBD1 covers 7 bases. This CDR3 has 17 residues. Unmatched junction bases numbered 3, after V lost 1 base and J lost 0 bases. Germline CDR1 MGHDK, CDR2 SYGVNS. The CDR3 coding sequence is TGTGCCAGCAGTGAATTTCGGGACAGCTCCTATAATTCACCCCTCCACTTT. Protein: CASSEFRDSSYNSPLHF.

This chain joins TRBV29-1 and TRBJ2-5, with 8 bases identical to TRBD1. The CDR3 covers 13 residues. Losses at the gene ends were 4 bases for V and 6 bases for J; bases not matched to a gene: 7. Per the germline V gene, CDR1 is SQVTM and CDR2 is ANQGSEA. In nucleotides, the CDR3 is TGCAGCGTTGTAACAGGGGGATCAAAGACCCAGTACTTC. As protein: CSVVTGGSKTQYF.

The rearrangement links TRBV7-9 to TRBJ2-2; the match to TRBD2 covers 8 bases. With V trimmed by 4 bases and J by 0 bases, 7 bases remained unmatched. The CDR3 spans 17 residues. Germline V gene sequence: CDR1 SEHNR, CDR2 FQNEAQ (reference sequence). This CDR3 is CASSSTRGDANTGELFF. CDR3 DNA: TGTGCCAGCAGCTCAACGCGGGGGGACGCGAACACCGGGGAGCTGTTTTTT.

The gene calls are TRBV2 and TRBJ2-5, with 8 positions matching TRBD1. The J segment lost 4 bases and the V segment lost 8 bases, leaving 0 bases of the junction unmatched. CDR1 and CDR2 (germline): SNHLY, FYNNEI. This CDR3 region has 11 residues. This CDR3 is CASDRGETQYF. As DNA, the CDR3 is TGTGCCAGCGACAGGGGAGAGACCCAGTACTTC.

The CDR3 coding sequence is TGTGCCAGCAGTCGGGCTGGGGAGGGATTCCACGAGCAGTACTTC. Its translation: CASSRAGEGFHEQYF. The rearrangement uses TRBV11-1 and TRBJ2-7, with 7 nucleotides matching TRBD2. Germline V gene lookup returns CDR1 SGHAT and CDR2 FQDESV (reference sequence). Germline trimming cut 6 bases from V and 5 bases from J; bases unmatched to any gene: 13. The CDR3 is made up of 15 amino acids. The variable domain in full, with the rest retrieved from reference TRBV11-1 and TRBJ2-7, is EAEVAQSPRYKITEKSQAVAFWCDPISGHATLYWYRQILGQGPELLVQFQDESVVDDSQLPKDRFSAERLKGVDSTLKIQPAELGDSAMYLCASSRAGEGFHEQYFGPGTRLTVT.

This sequence joins TRBV6-5 and TRBJ2-1, with TRBD2 matching 7 bases. Germline assignment: CDR1 MNHEY and CDR2 SVGAGI. V lost 0 bases and J lost 5; bases outside the gene matches: 7. The CDR3 consists of 16 residues. The CDR3 sequence is CASSYSAGLLDNEQFF. The CDR3 DNA reads TGTGCCAGCAGTTACTCTGCGGGACTACTTGACAATGAGCAGTTCTTC.

In nucleotides, the CDR3 is TGTGCCAGCAGCTCGAGGGAGGAACAGTCCAACACCGGGGAGCTGTTTTTT. It yields the protein CASSSREEQSNTGELFF. This chain uses TRBV7-9 with TRBJ2-2; TRBD2 might be the D (6 bases). Germline CDR1 and CDR2: SEHNR and FQNEAQ (reference sequence). The CDR3 length is 17 residues. Trimming left V 4 bases short and J 2 bases short, with 17 bases between. Full variable domain (missing parts from reference TRBV7-9 and TRBJ2-2): DTGVSQNPRHKITKRGQNVTFRCDPISEHNRLYWYRQTLGQGPEFLTYFQNEAQLEKSRLLSDRFSAERPKGSFSTLEIQRTEQGDSAMYLCASSSREEQSNTGELFFGEGSRLTVL.

The chain is built from TRBV5-1 and TRBJ1-2, with a tentative D call TRBD1 (5 bases). CDR1 is SGHRS and CDR2 is YFSETQ in the germline V gene. Trimming pared 1 base from V and 4 bases from J, leaving 8 bases between. The CDR3 consists of 13 residues. This CDR3 is CASSLRQGYGYTF. In DNA, the CDR3 is TGCGCCAGCAGCTTGCGTCAGGGCTATGGCTACACCTTC. Using reference TRBV5-1 and TRBJ1-2 for the parts outside the CDR3, the full variable domain is KAGVTQTPRYLIKTRGQQVTLSCSPISGHRSVSWYQQTPGQGLQFLFEYFSETQRNKGNFPGRFSGRQFSNSRSEMNVSTLELGDSALYLCASSLRQGYGYTFGSGTRLTVV.

V usage is TRBV6-5 and J usage is TRBJ1-4; D not resolved. The germline V gene encodes CDR1 MNHEY and CDR2 SVGAGI. This CDR3 is built from 14 residues. V lost 6 bases to trimming and J lost 3 bases, with 11 bases between them. Written as DNA, the CDR3 is TGTGCCAGCAGGTCGGGTCGGTCTAATGAAAAACTGTTTTTT. This encodes CASRSGRSNEKLFF.

The chain recombines TRBV5-4 with TRBJ1-4; D is uncertain. The germline V gene encodes CDR1 SGHNT and CDR2 YYREEE (reference sequence). CDR3 length equals 16 residues. With 3 bases removed from V and 5 bases from J, the gap between germline ends came to 17 bases. CDR3 sequence (DNA): TGTGCCAGCAGCTCTCATAGGACGTCGGGGAATGAAAAACTGTTTTTT. Amino acid sequence: CASSSHRTSGNEKLFF.

V usage is TRBV29-1 and J usage is TRBJ2-1; 10 positions agree with TRBD2. The CDR3 length is 16 residues. The ends lost 7 bases at V and 5 bases at J; junction bases unmatched: 14. Germline CDR1 reads SQVTM; CDR2 reads ANQGSEA. This CDR3 reads CSARGLASGGNNEQFF. CDR3 bases: TGCAGCGCCAGGGGGCTGGCTAGCGGGGGAAACAATGAGCAGTTCTTC.

In its sample, this clone was seen a few times. The chain uses TRBV19 and TRBJ1-1; 8 bases are shared with TRBD1. The CDR3 totals 16 residues. Trimming cost V 3 bases and J 4 bases; bases outside gene matches: 10. CDR1 is LNHDA and CDR2 is SQIVND in the germline V gene (reference sequence). DNA for the CDR3: TGTGCCAGTAGTATGGTTTTGTTAACAGGGGGCACTGAAGCTTTCTTT. It encodes CASSMVLLTGGTEAFF.

The gene calls are TRBV5-6 and TRBJ2-1; 11 nucleotides line up with TRBD2. Germline V lookup: CDR1 SGHDT, CDR2 YYEEEE. V lost 0 bases to trimming and J lost 6 bases; unmatched junction nucleotides: 8. This CDR3 has 17 residues. In DNA form, the CDR3 reads TGTGCCAGCAGCTTGGTTGGTCCTAGCGGGGGGCGCAATGAGCAGTTCTTC. This translates into CASSLVGPSGGRNEQFF.

The chain couples TRBV18 to TRBJ2-5, with 9 bases identical to TRBD1. The CDR3 runs to 14 residues. Trimming at V came to 3 bases and at J to 4 bases, leaving 3 bases not matched to a gene. Germline values: CDR1 KGHSH, CDR2 LQKENI. CDR3 nucleotide sequence: TGTGCCAGCTCACCGGACAGGGGAGTAGAGACCCAGTACTTC. Protein sequence: CASSPDRGVETQYF.